A single sample is the source of the 8 T cell receptor beta chains below, sequenced in a study of cytomegalovirus exposure and HLA in healthy donors. The PCR contained 60 Vbeta and 13 Jbeta primers. Produced via immunoSEQ multiplex PCR; TCRdb's table is partial and in-frame only. The sample has roughly 100,000 clones; 55% to 75% are singletons. The sample was PBMCs. These receptors all stem from a woman between 50 and 59 years old in good health and CMV-seropositive.

This clone was found a few times. CDR3 nucleotides: TGTGCCAGCAGTTACTCAGGCTACCGGGACTATGGCTACACCTTC. Protein sequence: CASSYSGYRDYGYTF. V is TRBV6-5 and J is TRBJ1-2, with D hard to call. The CDR3 contains 15 residues. CDR1 is MNHEY, CDR2 SVGAGI, per germline. The germline V and J ends were trimmed by 0 bases and 3 bases, with 11 bases remaining between them.

The CDR3 region has the DNA TGCACCAGCACGCGGGGGGTAAGTCAGCCCCAGCATTTT. Its protein is CTSTRGVSQPQHF. The V gene is TRBV1, the J gene TRBJ1-5. TRBV1 has pseudogene status. This CDR3 is 13 amino acids long.

The rearrangement uses TRBV5-6 and TRBJ2-7; D call uncertain. The CDR3 runs 13 residues. The V gene lost 2 bases and the J gene lost 2 bases, with 8 bases spanning the gap. Per the germline V gene, CDR1 is SGHDT and CDR2 is YYEEEE. The CDR3 spells CASSFGGAYEQYF. The CDR3 nucleotides are TGTGCCAGCAGCTTTGGCGGAGCCTACGAGCAGTACTTC.

V usage is TRBV30 and J usage is TRBJ2-7; 9 nucleotides line up with TRBD2. The CDR3 totals 13 residues. V lost 3 bases, J lost 9 bases, and 9 bases stayed unmatched. Germline CDR1 reads GTSNPN; CDR2 reads SVGIG (reference sequence). CDR3 region: CAWSLGGRGMQYF. CDR3 nucleotides: TGTGCCTGGAGCTTAGGCGGGAGGGGAATGCAGTACTTC.

V usage is TRBV4-3 and J usage is TRBJ1-2, with D perhaps matching TRBD1 (6 bases). Trimming pared 0 bases from V and 4 bases from J, leaving 12 bases between. Looked up from germline, CDR1 is LGHNA and CDR2 is YSLEER. The length of the CDR3 is 15 residues. CDR3 amino acids: CASSQDWTALYGYTF. In nucleotides, the CDR3 is TGCGCCAGCAGCCAAGATTGGACAGCCCTCTATGGCTACACCTTC.

This chain connects TRBV2 to TRBJ1-3, with D hard to call. Germline V gene data show CDR1 as SNHLY and CDR2 as FYNNEI. CDR3 length: 14 residues. Trimming cost V 7 bases and J 0 bases, with 10 bases left between them. CDR3 bases: TGTGCCAGCATTACGACTTCCTCTGGAAACACCATATATTTT. Translation: CASITTSSGNTIYF. The full variable domain, completed using reference TRBV2 and TRBJ1-3, is EPEVTQTPSHQVTQMGQEVILRCVPISNHLYFYWYRQILGQKVEFLVSFYNNEISEKSEIFDDQFSVERPDGSNFTLKIRSTKLEDSAMYFCASITTSSGNTIYFGEGSWLTVV.

V is TRBV7-9 and J is TRBJ2-6; maybe TRBD2 (7 bases). Trimming removed 10 bases from V and 0 bases from J, with 16 bases in between. The CDR3 sequence is 16 residues long. Germline lookup yields CDR1 SEHNR and CDR2 FQNEAQ (reference sequence). CDR3 residues: CANKPGGRSGANVLTF. CDR3 DNA sequence: TGTGCCAACAAGCCCGGGGGGCGCTCTGGGGCCAACGTCCTGACTTTC.

V and J are TRBV5-8 and TRBJ1-2, with 8 bases identical to TRBD1. This CDR3 has 16 amino acids. Trimming removed 2 bases from V and 4 bases from J; junction bases left unmatched: 10. Germline CDR1 reads SGHTS; CDR2 reads YDEGEE. This CDR3 reads CASSLFNGQGSYGYTF. In DNA form, the CDR3 reads TGTGCCAGCAGCTTATTCAATGGACAGGGCTCCTATGGCTACACCTTC.